The source of this T cell receptor (beta chain) is a study of blood T cell repertoires in COVID-19. Study summary: COVID-19 samples from acute and convalescent phases originated in the United States, Italy and Spain. Sources were T cells, B-cell-depleted T cells, or PBMCs; the material itself was cDNA or gDNA.

With 7 bases removed from V and 4 bases from J, the gap between germline ends came to 37 bases. The CDR3 runs 23 residues. CDR1 KGHDR and CDR2 SFDVKD come from the germline V gene. Original data processing: Nucleated cell counts were estimated from reference gene primer amplification. Produced via immunoSEQ multiplex PCR; TCRdb's table is partial and in-frame only. That table gives V, J and clone size, and the DNA gave D and trimming. In the table there are roughly 150,000 clones, approximately 85% of which are singletons. It was during active infection that Seattle patients were enrolled and then longitudinally followed.

What was sequenced was peripheral blood. This chain uses TRBV24-1 with TRBJ1-6; perhaps TRBD1 as D (5 bases). This sequence was found in a woman in her forties or fifties with COVID-19, enrolled during active disease. CDR3 sequence (DNA): TGTGCCACCAGCCTATTCCTTGGGGCAACCTTTCCCCTTGTGGCCCCTTATAATTCACCCCTCCACTTT. Amino acid sequence: CATSLFLGATFPLVAPYNSPLHF.